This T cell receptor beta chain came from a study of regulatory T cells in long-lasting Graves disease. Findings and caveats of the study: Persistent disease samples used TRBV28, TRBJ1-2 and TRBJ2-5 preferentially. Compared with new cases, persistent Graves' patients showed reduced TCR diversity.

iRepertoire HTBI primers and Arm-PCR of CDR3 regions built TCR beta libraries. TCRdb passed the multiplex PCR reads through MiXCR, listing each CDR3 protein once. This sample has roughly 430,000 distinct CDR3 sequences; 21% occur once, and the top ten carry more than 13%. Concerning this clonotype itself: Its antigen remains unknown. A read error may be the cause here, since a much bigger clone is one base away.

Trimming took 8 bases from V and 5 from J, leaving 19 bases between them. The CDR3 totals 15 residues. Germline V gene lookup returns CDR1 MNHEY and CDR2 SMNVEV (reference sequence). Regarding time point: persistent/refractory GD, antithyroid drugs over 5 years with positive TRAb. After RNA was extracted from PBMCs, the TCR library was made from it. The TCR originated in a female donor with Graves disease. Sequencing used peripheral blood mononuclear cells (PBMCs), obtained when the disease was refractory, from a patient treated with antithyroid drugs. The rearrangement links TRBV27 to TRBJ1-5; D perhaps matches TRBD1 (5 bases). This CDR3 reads CASGYLPWDDQPQHF. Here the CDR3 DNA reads TGTGCCAGCGGTTACCTCCCCTGGGACGATCAGCCCCAGCATTTT.